This T cell receptor beta chain was identified in a study of T cell responses to AZD1222 COVID-19 vaccine. The study, taken as a whole, reports: Clonal diversity was possibly underestimated, and the donors were mostly white British, with more females. Seropositive status at baseline applied to only a handful of AZD1222 recipients. Once two AZD1222 doses were given, Spike-specific TCR breadth and depth went up.

TCRdb's table, derived via immunoSEQ multiplex PCR, lists solely in-frame clones and lacks some. Among more than 85,000 clones listed, roughly nine tenths were seen once. Trimming at V came to 3 bases and at J to 0 bases, leaving 0 bases not matched to a gene. This CDR3 comprises 15 residues. Germline CDR1 is LNHNV and CDR2 is YYDKDF (reference sequence). In regard to this clone: Its antigen remains unidentified.

This clonotype was obtained from an adult who received the AZD1222 COVID-19 vaccine. This chain uses TRBV15 with TRBJ2-3; 10 positions match TRBD2. The source material was peripheral blood, sampled 28 days after the second AZD1222 dose. DNA for the CDR3: TGTGCCACCAGCAGGACTAGCGGGAGCACAGATACGCAGTATTTT. Its protein product is CATSRTSGSTDTQYF.